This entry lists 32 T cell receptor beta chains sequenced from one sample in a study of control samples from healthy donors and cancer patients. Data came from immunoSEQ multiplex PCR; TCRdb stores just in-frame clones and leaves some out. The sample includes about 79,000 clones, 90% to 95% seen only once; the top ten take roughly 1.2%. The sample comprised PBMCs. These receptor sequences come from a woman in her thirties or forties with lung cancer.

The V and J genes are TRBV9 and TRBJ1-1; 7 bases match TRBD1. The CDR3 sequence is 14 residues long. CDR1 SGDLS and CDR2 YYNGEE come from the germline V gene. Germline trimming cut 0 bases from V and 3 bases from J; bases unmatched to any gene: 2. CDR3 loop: CASSVDQGDTEAFF. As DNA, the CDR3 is TGTGCCAGCAGCGTAGACCAGGGGGACACTGAAGCTTTCTTT.

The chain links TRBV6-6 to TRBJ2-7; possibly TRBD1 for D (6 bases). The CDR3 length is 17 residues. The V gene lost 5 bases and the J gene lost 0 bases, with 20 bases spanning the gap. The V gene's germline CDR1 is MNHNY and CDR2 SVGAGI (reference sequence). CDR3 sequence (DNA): TGTGCCAGCAGTCTCCAAGACAGGCCTAGGGGCTCCTACGAGCAGTACTTC. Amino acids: CASSLQDRPRGSYEQYF.

CDR3 loop: CASSQHGGNTIYF. DNA of the CDR3: TGCGCCAGCAGCCAACATGGGGGGAACACCATATATTTT. This rearrangement joins TRBV4-1 to TRBJ1-3; a weak D match, TRBD1 (5 bases). This CDR3 is built from 13 residues. From germline, CDR1 is MGHRA and CDR2 YSYEKL. V was pared by 2 bases and J by 7 bases, with 9 bases between.

The CDR3 DNA reads TGTGCCAGCAGCCAATTTACGGGAGGATGGGGCACTGAAGCTTTCTTT. It translates to CASSQFTGGWGTEAFF. V usage is TRBV3-1 (or the pseudogene TRBV3-2) and J usage is TRBJ1-1; D remains unclear. V lost 2 bases, J lost 4 bases, and 17 bases lay in between. The CDR3 is made up of 16 amino acids. Germline V gives CDR1 LGHDT, CDR2 YNNKEL (reference sequence).

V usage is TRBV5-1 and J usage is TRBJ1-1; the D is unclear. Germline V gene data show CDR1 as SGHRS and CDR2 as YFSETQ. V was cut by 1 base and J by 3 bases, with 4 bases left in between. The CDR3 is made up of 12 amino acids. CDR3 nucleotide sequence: TGCGCCAGCAGCTTGTCTCACACTGAAGCTTTCTTT. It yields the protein CASSLSHTEAFF.

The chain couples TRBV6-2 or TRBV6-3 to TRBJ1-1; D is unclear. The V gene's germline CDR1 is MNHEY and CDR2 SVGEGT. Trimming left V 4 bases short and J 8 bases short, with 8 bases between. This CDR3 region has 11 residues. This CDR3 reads CASSSLYEAFF. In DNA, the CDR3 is TGTGCCAGCAGTTCCCTATACGAAGCTTTCTTT.

The CDR3 nucleotides read TGTGCCAGTAGTGTGGACAGGGCGAAACTGTTTTTT. Translating gives CASSVDRAKLFF. The J gene is TRBJ1-4, the V gene TRBV19, with 8 bases identical to TRBD1. Per the germline V gene, CDR1 is LNHDA and CDR2 is SQIVND (reference sequence). J lost 11 bases, V lost 5 bases, and 4 bases had no gene match. The CDR3 totals 12 residues.

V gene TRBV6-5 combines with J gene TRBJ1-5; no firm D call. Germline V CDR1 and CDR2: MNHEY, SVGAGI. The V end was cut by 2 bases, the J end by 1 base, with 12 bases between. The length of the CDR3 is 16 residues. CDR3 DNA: TGTGCCAGCAGTTACCATCCGGAGACGAGCAATCAGCCCCAGCATTTT. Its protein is CASSYHPETSNQPQHF.

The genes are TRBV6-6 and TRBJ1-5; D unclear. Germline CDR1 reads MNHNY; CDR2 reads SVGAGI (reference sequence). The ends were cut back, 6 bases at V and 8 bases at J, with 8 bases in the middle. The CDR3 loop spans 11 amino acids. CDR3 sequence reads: CASRFEEPQHF. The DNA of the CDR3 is TGTGCCAGCAGGTTTGAGGAGCCCCAGCATTTT.

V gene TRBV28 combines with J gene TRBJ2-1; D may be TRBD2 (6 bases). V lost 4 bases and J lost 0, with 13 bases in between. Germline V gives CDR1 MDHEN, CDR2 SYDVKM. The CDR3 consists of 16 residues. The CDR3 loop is CASSWEAPSSYNEQFF. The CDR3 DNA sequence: TGTGCCAGCAGTTGGGAGGCTCCGAGCTCCTACAATGAGCAGTTCTTC.

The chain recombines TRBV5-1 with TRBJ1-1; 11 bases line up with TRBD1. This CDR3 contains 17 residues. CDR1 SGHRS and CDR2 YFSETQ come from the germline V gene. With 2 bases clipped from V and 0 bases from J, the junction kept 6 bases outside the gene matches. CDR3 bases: TGCGCCAGCAGCTTAGGACAGGGGGCTTTGTTGAACACTGAAGCTTTCTTT. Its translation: CASSLGQGALLNTEAFF.

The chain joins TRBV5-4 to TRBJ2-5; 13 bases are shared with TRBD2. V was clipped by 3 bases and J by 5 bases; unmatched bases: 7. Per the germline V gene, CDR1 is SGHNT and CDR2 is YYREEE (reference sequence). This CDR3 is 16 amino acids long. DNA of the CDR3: TGTGCCAGCAGCTCCGGGACTAGCGGGGTGAGGGAGACCCAGTACTTC. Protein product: CASSSGTSGVRETQYF.

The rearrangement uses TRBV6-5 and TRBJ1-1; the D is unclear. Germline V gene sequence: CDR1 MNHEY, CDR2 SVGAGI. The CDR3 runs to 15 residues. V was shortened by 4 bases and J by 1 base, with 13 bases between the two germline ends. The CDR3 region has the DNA TGTGCCAGCAGTTCTCCGGCAGCGGAGAACACTGAAGCTTTCTTT. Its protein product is CASSSPAAENTEAFF.

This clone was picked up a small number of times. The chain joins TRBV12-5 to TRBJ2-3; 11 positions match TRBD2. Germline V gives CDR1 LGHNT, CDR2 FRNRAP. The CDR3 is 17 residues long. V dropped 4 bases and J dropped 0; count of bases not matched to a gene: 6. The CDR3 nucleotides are TGTGCTAGTGGTTCCGGACTAGCGGGTATTAGCACAGATACGCAGTATTTT. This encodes CASGSGLAGISTDTQYF.

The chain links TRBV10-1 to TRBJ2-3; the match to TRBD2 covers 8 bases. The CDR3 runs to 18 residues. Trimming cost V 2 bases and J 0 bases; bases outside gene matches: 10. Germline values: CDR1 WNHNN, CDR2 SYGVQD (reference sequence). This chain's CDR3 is CASSEGQRGTYSTDTQYF. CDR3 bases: TGCGCCAGCAGTGAGGGCCAGCGGGGGACCTATAGCACAGATACGCAGTATTTT.

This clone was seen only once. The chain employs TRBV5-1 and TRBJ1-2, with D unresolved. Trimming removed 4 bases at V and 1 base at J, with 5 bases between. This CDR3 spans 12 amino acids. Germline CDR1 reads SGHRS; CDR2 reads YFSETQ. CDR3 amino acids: CASSESNYGYTF. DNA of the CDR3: TGCGCCAGCAGCGAGAGTAACTATGGCTACACCTTC. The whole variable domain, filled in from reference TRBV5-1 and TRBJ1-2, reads KAGVTQTPRYLIKTRGQQVTLSCSPISGHRSVSWYQQTPGQGLQFLFEYFSETQRNKGNFPGRFSGRQFSNSRSEMNVSTLELGDSALYLCASSESNYGYTFGSGTRLTVV.

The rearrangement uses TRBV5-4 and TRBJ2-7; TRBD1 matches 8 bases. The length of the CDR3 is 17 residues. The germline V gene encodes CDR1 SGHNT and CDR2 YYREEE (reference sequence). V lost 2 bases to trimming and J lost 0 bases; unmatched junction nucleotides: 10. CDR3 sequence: CASSFGQDRDFSYEQYF. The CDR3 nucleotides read TGTGCCAGCAGCTTCGGCCAGGACAGGGACTTCTCCTACGAGCAGTACTTC.

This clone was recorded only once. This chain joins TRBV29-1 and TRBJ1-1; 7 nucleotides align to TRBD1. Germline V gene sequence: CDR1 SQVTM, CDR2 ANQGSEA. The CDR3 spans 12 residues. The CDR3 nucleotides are TGCAGTGGGGGACAGACGAACACTGAAGCTTTCTTT. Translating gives CSGGQTNTEAFF.

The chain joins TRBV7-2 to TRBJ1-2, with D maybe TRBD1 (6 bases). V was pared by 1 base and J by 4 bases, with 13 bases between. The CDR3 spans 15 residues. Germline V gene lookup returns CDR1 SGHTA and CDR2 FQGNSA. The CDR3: CASSLDPGQFYGYTF. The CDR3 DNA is TGTGCCAGCAGCTTAGATCCCGGACAGTTCTATGGCTACACCTTC.

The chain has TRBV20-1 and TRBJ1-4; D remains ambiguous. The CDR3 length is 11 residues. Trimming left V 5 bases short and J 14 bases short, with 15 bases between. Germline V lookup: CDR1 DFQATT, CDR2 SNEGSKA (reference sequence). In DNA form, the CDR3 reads TGCAGTGCTTTACTAGCCCCGAGGCTGTTTTTT. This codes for CSALLAPRLFF.

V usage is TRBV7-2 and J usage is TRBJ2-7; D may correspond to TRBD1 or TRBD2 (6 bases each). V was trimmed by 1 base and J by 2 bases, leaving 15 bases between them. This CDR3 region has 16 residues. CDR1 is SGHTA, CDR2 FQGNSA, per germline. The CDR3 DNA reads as TGTGCCAGCAGCTTAGTGATCGGGGGCGCGGCCTACGAGCAGTACTTC. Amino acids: CASSLVIGGAAYEQYF.

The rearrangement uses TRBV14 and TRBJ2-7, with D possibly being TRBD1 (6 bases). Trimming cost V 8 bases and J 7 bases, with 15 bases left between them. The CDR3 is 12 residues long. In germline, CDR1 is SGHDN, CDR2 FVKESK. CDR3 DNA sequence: TGTGCCAGCTCCCTAACAGGGAAAGAGCAGTACTTC. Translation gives CASSLTGKEQYF.

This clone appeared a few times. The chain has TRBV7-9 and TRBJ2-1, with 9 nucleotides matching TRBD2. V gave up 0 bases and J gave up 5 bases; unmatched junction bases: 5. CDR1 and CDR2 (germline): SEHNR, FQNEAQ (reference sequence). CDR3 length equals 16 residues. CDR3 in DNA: TGTGCCAGCAGCTTAGCCGGCGGGGGGGACCACAATGAGCAGTTCTTC. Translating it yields CASSLAGGGDHNEQFF.

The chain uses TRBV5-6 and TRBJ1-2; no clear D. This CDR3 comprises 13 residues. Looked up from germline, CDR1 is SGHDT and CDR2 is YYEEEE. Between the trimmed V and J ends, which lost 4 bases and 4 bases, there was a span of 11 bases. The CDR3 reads CASSVGSSYGYTF. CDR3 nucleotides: TGTGCCAGCAGCGTCGGCTCGTCCTATGGCTACACCTTC.

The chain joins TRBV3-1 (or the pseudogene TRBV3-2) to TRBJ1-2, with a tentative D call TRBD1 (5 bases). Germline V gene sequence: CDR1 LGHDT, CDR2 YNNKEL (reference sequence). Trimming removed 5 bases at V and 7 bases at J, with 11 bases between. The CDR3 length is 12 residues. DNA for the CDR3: TGTGCCAGCAGCTTGGGGGAAGGTGGCTACACCTTC. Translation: CASSLGEGGYTF.

The CDR3 region is CASSWTEYNEQFF. CDR3 DNA: TGCGCCAGCAGCTGGACAGAATACAATGAGCAGTTCTTC. The V call is TRBV5-1, the J call TRBJ2-1; tentatively, D is TRBD1 (6 bases). Trimming shortened V by 3 bases and J by 4 bases, and 8 bases separated the two germline ends. The CDR3 is 13 amino acids. Germline CDR1 and CDR2: SGHRS and YFSETQ.

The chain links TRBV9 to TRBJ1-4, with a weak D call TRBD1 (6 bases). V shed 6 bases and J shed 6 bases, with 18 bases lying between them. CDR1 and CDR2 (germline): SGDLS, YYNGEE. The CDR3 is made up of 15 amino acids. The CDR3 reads CASTPSSGADEKLFF. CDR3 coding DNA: TGTGCCAGCACCCCCAGTTCAGGGGCGGATGAAAAACTGTTTTTT.

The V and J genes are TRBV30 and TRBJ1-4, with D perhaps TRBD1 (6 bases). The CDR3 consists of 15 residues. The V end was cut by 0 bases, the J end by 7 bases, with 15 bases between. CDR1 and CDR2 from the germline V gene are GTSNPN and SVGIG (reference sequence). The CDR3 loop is CAWSVPGAGGEKLFF. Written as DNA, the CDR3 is TGTGCCTGGAGTGTCCCAGGGGCGGGGGGTGAAAAACTGTTTTTT.

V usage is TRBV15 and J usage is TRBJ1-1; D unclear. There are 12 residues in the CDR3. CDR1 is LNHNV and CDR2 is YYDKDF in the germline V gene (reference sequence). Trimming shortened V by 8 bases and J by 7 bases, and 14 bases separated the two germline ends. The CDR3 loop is CATRKDRHEAFF. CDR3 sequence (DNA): TGTGCCACCCGTAAGGACCGCCATGAAGCTTTCTTT.

Here the CDR3 reads CASSLGRQEANTGELFF. The CDR3, as DNA: TGCGCCAGCAGCCTAGGTCGACAGGAGGCGAACACCGGGGAGCTGTTTTTT. This rearrangement joins TRBV5-1 to TRBJ2-2; TRBD1 might be the D (6 bases). This CDR3 comprises 17 residues. CDR1 and CDR2 (germline): SGHRS, YFSETQ. With 4 bases removed from V and 0 bases from J, the gap between germline ends came to 16 bases.

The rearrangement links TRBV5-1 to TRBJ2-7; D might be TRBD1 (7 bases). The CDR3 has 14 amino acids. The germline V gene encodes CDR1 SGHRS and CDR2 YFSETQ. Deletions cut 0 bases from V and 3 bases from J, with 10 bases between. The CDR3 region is CASSLGQGGYEQYF. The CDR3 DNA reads TGCGCCAGCAGCTTGGGACAGGGAGGCTACGAGCAGTACTTC.

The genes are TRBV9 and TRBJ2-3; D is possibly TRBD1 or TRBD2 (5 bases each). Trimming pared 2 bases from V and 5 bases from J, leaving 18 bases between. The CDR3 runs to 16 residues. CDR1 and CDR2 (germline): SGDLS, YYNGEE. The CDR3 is CASSVSTGGRGDTQYF. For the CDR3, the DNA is TGTGCCAGCAGCGTCTCAACAGGCGGGCGCGGAGATACGCAGTATTTT.